This T cell receptor beta chain was identified during a study of a mutant IDH1 vaccine in newly diagnosed glioma. Method: immunoSEQ multiplex PCR; TCRdb's copy keeps in-frame clones and lacks some. Found here are about 47,000 clones, 85% to 90% of them singletons; the top ten hold around 5.7%. On this clone: Its specificity is not known.

The V and J ends lost 5 bases and 10 bases, in that order; junction bases with no gene match: 15. Per the germline V gene, CDR1 is SGHTA and CDR2 is FQGNSA. The CDR3 length is 16 residues. The time point: week 35, safety follow-up. What each vaccine dose contained was 300 ug of mutant IDH1 20-mer peptide, accompanied by topical imiquimod. This sequence originates from a woman between 40 and 50 years old with glioma. The starting material was PBMCs, obtained from a glioma patient whose treatment included an IDH1 peptide vaccine. V gene TRBV7-2 combines with J gene TRBJ2-1; 9 bases fit TRBD2. CDR3: CASSPRSSGGSGEQFF. In nucleotides, the CDR3 is TGTGCCAGCAGCCCCAGGAGTAGCGGGGGATCAGGGGAGCAGTTCTTC.